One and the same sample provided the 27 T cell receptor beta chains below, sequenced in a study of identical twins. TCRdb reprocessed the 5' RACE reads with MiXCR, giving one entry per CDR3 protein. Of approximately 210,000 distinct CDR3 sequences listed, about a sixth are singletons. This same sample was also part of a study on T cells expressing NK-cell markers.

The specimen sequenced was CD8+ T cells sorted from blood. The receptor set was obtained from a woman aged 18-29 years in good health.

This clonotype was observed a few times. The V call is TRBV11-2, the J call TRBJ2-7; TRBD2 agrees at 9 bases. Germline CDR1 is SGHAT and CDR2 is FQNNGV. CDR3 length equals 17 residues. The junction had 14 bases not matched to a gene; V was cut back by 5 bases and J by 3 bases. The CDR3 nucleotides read TGTGCCAGCAGCCCCCGTGATTTCCTAGCGGGGAACTACGAGCAGTACTTC. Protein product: CASSPRDFLAGNYEQYF. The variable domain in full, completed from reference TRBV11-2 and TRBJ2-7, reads EAGVAQSPRYKIIEKRQSVAFWCNPISGHATLYWYQQILGQGPKLLIQFQNNGVVDDSQLPKDRFSAERLKGVDSTLKIQPAKLEDSAVYLCASSPRDFLAGNYEQYFGPGTRLTVT.

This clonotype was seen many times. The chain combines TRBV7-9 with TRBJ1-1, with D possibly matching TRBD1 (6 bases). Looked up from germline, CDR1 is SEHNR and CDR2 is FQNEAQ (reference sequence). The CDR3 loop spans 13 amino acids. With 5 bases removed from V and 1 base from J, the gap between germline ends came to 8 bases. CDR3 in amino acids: CASSPGQNTEAFF. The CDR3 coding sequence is TGTGCCAGCAGCCCGGGACAGAACACTGAAGCTTTCTTT.

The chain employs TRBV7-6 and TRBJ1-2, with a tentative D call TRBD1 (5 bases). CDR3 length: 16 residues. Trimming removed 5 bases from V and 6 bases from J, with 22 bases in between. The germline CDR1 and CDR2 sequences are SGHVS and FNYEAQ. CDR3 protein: CASSPYHEGRDDGYTF. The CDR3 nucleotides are TGTGCCAGCAGCCCCTATCACGAGGGGAGGGATGATGGCTACACCTTC.

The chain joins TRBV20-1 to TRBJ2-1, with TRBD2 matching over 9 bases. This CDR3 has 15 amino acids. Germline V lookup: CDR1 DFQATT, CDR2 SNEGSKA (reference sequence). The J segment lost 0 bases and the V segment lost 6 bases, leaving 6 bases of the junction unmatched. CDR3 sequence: CSANSGGSSYNEQFF. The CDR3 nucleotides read TGCAGTGCCAATAGCGGGGGAAGCTCCTACAATGAGCAGTTCTTC.

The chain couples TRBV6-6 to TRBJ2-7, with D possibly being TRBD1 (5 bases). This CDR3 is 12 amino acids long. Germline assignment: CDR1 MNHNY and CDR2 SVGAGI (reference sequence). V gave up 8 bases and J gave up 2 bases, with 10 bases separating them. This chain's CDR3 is CASGEGAYEQYF. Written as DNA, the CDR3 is TGTGCCAGCGGGGAAGGGGCCTACGAGCAGTACTTC.

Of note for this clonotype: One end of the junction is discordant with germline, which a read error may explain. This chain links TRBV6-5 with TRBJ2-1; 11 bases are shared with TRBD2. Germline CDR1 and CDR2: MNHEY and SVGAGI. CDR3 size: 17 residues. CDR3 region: CASSNLASGGLYSEQFF. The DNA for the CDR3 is TGTGCCAGCAGTAACTTGGCTAGCGGGGGGCTCTACAGTGAGCAGTTCTTC.

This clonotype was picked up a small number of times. The CDR3 sequence: CASSSPGQGAAEAFF. The CDR3, as DNA: TGTGCCAGCAGTTCCCCGGGACAGGGGGCCGCTGAAGCTTTCTTT. The chain joins TRBV12-3 or TRBV12-4 to TRBJ1-1; 12 bases line up with TRBD1. With 4 bases clipped from V and 6 bases from J, the junction kept 6 bases outside the gene matches. The CDR3 has 15 residues.

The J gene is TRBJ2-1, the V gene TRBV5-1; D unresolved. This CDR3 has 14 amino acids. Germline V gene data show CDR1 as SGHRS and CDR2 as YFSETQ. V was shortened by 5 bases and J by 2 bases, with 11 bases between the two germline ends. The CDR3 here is CASSRGPTYNEQFF. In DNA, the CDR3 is TGCGCCAGCAGTCGCGGACCAACCTACAATGAGCAGTTCTTC.

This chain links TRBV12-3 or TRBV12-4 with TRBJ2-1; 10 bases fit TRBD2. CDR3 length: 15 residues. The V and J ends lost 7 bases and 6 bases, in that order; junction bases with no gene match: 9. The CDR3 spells CASTQRGGHGNEQFF. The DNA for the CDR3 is TGTGCCAGCACCCAGCGGGGGGGCCATGGCAATGAGCAGTTCTTC.

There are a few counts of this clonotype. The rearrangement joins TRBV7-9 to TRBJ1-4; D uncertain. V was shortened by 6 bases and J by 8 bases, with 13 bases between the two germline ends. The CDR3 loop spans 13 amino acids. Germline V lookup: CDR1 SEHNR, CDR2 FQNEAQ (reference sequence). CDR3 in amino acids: CASRERIGEKLFF. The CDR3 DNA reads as TGTGCCAGCAGGGAGAGGATAGGAGAAAAACTGTTTTTT.

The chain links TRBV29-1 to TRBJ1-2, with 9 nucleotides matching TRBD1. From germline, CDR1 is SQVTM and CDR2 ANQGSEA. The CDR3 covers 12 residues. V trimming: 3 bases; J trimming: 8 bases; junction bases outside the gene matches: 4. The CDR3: CSVEGQGPGYTF. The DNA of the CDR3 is TGCAGCGTTGAGGGACAGGGACCGGGCTACACCTTC.

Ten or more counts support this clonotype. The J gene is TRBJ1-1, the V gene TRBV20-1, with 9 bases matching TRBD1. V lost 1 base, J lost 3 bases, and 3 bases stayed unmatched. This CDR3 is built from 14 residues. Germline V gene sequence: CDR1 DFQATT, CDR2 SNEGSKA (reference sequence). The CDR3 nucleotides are TGCAGTGCTAGAGGTGACAGGGGGGACACTGAAGCTTTCTTT. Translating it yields CSARGDRGDTEAFF.

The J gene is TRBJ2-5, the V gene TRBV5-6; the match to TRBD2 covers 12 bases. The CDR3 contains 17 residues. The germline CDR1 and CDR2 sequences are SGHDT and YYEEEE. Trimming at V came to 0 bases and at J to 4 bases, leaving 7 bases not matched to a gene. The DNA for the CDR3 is TGTGCCAGCAGCTTGGGACTAGCGGGAGATGTAGGAGAGACCCAGTACTTC. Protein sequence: CASSLGLAGDVGETQYF.

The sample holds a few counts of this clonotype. The DNA of the CDR3 is TGTGCCAGCAGCCCCTCTATGGCGAGGGGCACTGAAGCTTTCTTT. This gives the protein CASSPSMARGTEAFF. The chain employs TRBV5-5 and TRBJ1-1, with D perhaps matching TRBD1 (5 bases). The CDR3 has 15 residues. Germline loops: CDR1 SGHKS, CDR2 YYEKEE (reference sequence). Trimming stripped 4 bases from V and 4 bases from J, with 17 bases between.

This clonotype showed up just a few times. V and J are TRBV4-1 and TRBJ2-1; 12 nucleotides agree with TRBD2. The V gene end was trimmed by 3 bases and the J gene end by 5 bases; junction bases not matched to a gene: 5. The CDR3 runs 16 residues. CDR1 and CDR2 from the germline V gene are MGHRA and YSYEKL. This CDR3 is CASSHPASGRDNEQFF. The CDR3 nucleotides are TGCGCCAGCAGCCATCCCGCTAGCGGGAGGGACAATGAGCAGTTCTTC.

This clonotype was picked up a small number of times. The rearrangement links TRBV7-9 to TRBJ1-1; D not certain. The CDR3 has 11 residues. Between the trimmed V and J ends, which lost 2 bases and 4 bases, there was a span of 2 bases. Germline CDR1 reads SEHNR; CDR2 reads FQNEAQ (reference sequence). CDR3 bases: TGTGCCAGCAGCTTACTCACTGAAGCTTTCTTT. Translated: CASSLLTEAFF.

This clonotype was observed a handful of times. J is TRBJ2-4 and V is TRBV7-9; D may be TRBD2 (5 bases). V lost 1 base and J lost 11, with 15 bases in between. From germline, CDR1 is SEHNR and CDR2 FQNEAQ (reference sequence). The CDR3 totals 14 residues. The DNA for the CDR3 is TGTGCCAGCAGCTTAGGTAGCGCCCCAATGGTTCAGTACTTC. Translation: CASSLGSAPMVQYF.

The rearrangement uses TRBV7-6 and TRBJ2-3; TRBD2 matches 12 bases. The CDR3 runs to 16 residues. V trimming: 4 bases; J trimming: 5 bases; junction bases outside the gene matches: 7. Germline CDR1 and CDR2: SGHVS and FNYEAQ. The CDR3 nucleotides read TGTGCCAGCAGCTCCCTAGCGGGGGGGAGTTTAGATACGCAGTATTTT. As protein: CASSSLAGGSLDTQYF.

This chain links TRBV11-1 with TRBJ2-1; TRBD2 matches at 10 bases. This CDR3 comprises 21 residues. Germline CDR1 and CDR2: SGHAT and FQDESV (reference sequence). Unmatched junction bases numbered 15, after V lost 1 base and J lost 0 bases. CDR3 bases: TGTGCCAGCAGCTTAGTGGCCGGGACTAGCGATCGGCAATACTCCTACAATGAGCAGTTCTTC. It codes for CASSLVAGTSDRQYSYNEQFF.

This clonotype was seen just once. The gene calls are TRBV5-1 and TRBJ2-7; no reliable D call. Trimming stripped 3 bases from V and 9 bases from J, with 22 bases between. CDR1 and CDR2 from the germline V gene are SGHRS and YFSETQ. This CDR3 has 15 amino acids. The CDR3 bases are TGCGCCAGCAGCTCCTTGGGCGCGGAGCTACGAGGGCAGTACTTC. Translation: CASSSLGAELRGQYF. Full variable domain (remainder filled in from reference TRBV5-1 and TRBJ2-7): KAGVTQTPRYLIKTRGQQVTLSCSPISGHRSVSWYQQTPGQGLQFLFEYFSETQRNKGNFPGRFSGRQFSNSRSEMNVSTLELGDSALYLCASSSLGAELRGQYFGPGTRLTVT.

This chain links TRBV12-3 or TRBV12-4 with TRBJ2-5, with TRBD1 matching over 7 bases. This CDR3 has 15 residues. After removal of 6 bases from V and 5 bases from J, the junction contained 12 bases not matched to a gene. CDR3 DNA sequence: TGTGCCAGCAGCCGTGGACAGGTACTAGGGGAGACCCAGTACTTC. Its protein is CASSRGQVLGETQYF.

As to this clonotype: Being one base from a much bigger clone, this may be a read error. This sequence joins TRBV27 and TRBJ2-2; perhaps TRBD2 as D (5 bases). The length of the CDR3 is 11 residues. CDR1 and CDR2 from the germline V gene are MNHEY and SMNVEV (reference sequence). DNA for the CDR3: TGTGCCAGCGCGGCACCCGGGGTGCTGTTTTTT. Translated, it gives CASAAPGVLFF.

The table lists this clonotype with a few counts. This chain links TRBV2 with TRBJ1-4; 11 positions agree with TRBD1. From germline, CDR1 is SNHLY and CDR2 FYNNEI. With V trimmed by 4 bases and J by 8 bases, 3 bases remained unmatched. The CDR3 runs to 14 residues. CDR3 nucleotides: TGTGCCAGCAGTGGGACAGGGGGCGGAGAAAAACTGTTTTTT. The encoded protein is CASSGTGGGEKLFF.

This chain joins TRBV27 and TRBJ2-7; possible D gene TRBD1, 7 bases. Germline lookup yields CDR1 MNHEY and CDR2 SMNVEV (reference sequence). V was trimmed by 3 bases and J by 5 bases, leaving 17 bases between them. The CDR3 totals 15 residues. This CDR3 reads CASSLAGQYLDEQYF. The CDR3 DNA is TGTGCCAGCAGTTTGGCGGGACAGTACCTGGACGAGCAGTACTTC.

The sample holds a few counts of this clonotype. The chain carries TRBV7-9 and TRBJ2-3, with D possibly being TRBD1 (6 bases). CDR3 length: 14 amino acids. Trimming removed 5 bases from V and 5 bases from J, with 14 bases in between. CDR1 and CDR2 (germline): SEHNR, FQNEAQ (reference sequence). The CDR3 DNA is TGTGCCAGCAGCCACCTACGGACAGTAGATACGCAGTATTTT. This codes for CASSHLRTVDTQYF.

CDR3 region: CSVVAPQTYEQYF. CDR3 DNA sequence: TGCAGCGTTGTCGCACCCCAAACCTACGAGCAGTACTTC. V and J are TRBV29-1 and TRBJ2-7, with unresolved D. V lost 4 bases and J lost 2, with 12 bases in between. In germline, CDR1 is SQVTM, CDR2 ANQGSEA. There are 13 residues in the CDR3.

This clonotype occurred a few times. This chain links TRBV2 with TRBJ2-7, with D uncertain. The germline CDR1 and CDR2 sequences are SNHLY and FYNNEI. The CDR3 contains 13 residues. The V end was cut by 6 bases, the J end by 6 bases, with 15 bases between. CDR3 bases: TGTGCCAGCAGCCCCAACGCTTGGGGCGAGCAGTACTTC. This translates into CASSPNAWGEQYF.